The 16 T cell receptor beta chains listed next were all sequenced from one sample in a study of shared clonotypes between healthy human individuals. Measured with immunoSEQ multiplex PCR; TCRdb has only the in-frame clones, and not every one. Of fewer than 1.6 million clones in the sample, about 98.5% were seen once. The sample comprised naive CD4+ T cells sorted from blood. Subset given: CD45RA+ positively selected. Source of these receptors: a young man in good health.

The CDR3 coding sequence is TGCGCCAGCAGGAGCGCTACTACCAACTATGGCTACACCTTC. Translated, it gives CASRSATTNYGYTF. The genes are TRBV5-1 and TRBJ1-2; D unresolved. Looked up from germline, CDR1 is SGHRS and CDR2 is YFSETQ. V gave up 5 bases and J gave up 2 bases, with 13 bases separating them. The CDR3 is made up of 14 amino acids.

The J gene is TRBJ1-1, the V gene TRBV21-1. TRBV21-1 is shown as a pseudogene. The CDR3 runs to 16 residues. Here the CDR3 DNA reads TGTGCCAGCACCCCTGGGGGGGGTCGCCTGAACACTGAAGCTTTCTTT. As protein: CASTPGGGRLNTEAFF.

The chain links TRBV18 to TRBJ2-4; the D is unclear. In germline, CDR1 is KGHSH, CDR2 LQKENI. V lost 5 bases and J lost 5, with 7 bases in between. The CDR3 spans 12 residues. CDR3 sequence: CASSSPENIQYF. CDR3 nucleotides: TGTGCCAGCTCATCTCCAGAAAACATTCAGTACTTC.

V and J are TRBV14 and TRBJ2-5; D is undetermined. Per the germline V gene, CDR1 is SGHDN and CDR2 is FVKESK. This CDR3 has 15 amino acids. With 0 bases removed from V and 0 bases from J, the gap between germline ends came to 8 bases. CDR3 region: CASSQDGAYQETQYF. As DNA, the CDR3 is TGTGCCAGCAGCCAAGATGGCGCGTACCAAGAGACCCAGTACTTC.

V is TRBV18 and J is TRBJ2-1; 7 bases map to TRBD2. Per germline, CDR1 KGHSH and CDR2 LQKENI. The CDR3 extends over 15 amino acids. The trim removed 6 bases at V and 6 bases at J, leaving 11 bases unmatched. The DNA for the CDR3 is TGTGCCAGCTCCCTTAACGGGGGGATAGGCAATGAGCAGTTCTTC. Translated: CASSLNGGIGNEQFF.

Comment on this clone: The same CDR3 arises from other DNA sequences in this sample as well. In DNA, the CDR3 is TGTGCCAGCAGCTTGTTAGGTCAGCCCCAGCATTTT. Translated, it gives CASSLLGQPQHF. V is TRBV7-9 and J is TRBJ1-5; D gene uncertain. Germline CDR1 reads SEHNR; CDR2 reads FQNEAQ (reference sequence). The CDR3 is 12 amino acids. Trimming removed 3 bases at V and 6 bases at J, with 6 bases between.

This chain links TRBV6-5 with TRBJ2-1; 9 bases map to TRBD1. Looked up from germline, CDR1 is MNHEY and CDR2 is SVGAGI. The V and J ends lost 6 bases and 6 bases, in that order; junction bases with no gene match: 6. This CDR3 has 14 residues. CDR3 amino acids: CASRHRDRVNEQFF. CDR3 in DNA: TGTGCCAGCAGACACCGGGACAGGGTCAATGAGCAGTTCTTC.

J is TRBJ2-5 and V is TRBV5-1, with a possible D match to TRBD1 (6 bases). CDR3 size: 15 residues. V shed 0 bases and J shed 5 bases, with 14 bases lying between them. CDR1 SGHRS and CDR2 YFSETQ come from the germline V gene. CDR3 loop: CASSLAVNQGETQYF. The CDR3 nucleotides are TGCGCCAGCAGCTTGGCAGTGAATCAGGGGGAGACCCAGTACTTC.

The rearrangement joins TRBV5-1 to TRBJ2-1, with TRBD2 matching over 13 bases. J lost 7 bases, V lost 4 bases, and 8 bases had no gene match. This CDR3 region has 16 residues. The germline gives CDR1 SGHRS, CDR2 YFSETQ. CDR3 sequence: CASSDTLAGGPNEQFF. The DNA for the CDR3 is TGCGCCAGCAGCGATACACTAGCGGGAGGGCCTAATGAGCAGTTCTTC.

The chain uses TRBV28 and TRBJ1-1, with D perhaps matching TRBD1 (5 bases). The CDR3 is 12 amino acids. Germline V CDR1 and CDR2: MDHEN, SYDVKM. V was clipped by 7 bases and J by 5 bases, with 11 bases between them. CDR3 nucleotide sequence: TGTGCCAGCACCAACAGGTGGACTGAAGCTTTCTTT. Translating it yields CASTNRWTEAFF.

The chain links TRBV4-2 to TRBJ2-2, with 8 positions matching TRBD1. The germline CDR1 and CDR2 sequences are LGHNA and YNFKEQ. Losses at the gene ends were 0 bases for V and 6 bases for J; bases not matched to a gene: 6. The CDR3 totals 16 residues. CDR3 DNA: TGTGCCAGCAGCCAAGATACGGACAGGGAACCCGGGGAGCTGTTTTTT. It codes for CASSQDTDREPGELFF.

The chain is built from TRBV5-8 and TRBJ1-5, with D unclear. The germline V gene has CDR1 SGHTS and CDR2 YDEGEE. This CDR3 is 12 amino acids long. V lost 4 bases, J lost 11 bases, and 13 bases lay in between. CDR3 in amino acids: CASSPNRRAQHF. CDR3 nucleotides: TGTGCCAGCAGCCCCAACCGCCGTGCCCAGCATTTT.

The CDR3 region has the DNA TGCGCCAGCAGCTTGACGGCCACTCAAGAGACCCAGTACTTC. This gives the protein CASSLTATQETQYF. J is TRBJ2-5 and V is TRBV5-1; D gene unclear. The germline gives CDR1 SGHRS, CDR2 YFSETQ. The CDR3 covers 14 residues. V was trimmed by 1 base and J by 2 bases, leaving 9 bases between them.

The chain joins TRBV11-3 to TRBJ2-2; D is undetermined. Germline values: CDR1 SGHNT, CDR2 YENEEA. Deletions cut 1 base from V and 1 base from J, with 10 bases between. CDR3 length: 16 residues. The CDR3 DNA reads TGTGCCAGCAGCTTAGTTCTGGCAGGGAACACCGGGGAGCTGTTTTTT. This gives the protein CASSLVLAGNTGELFF.

This rearrangement joins TRBV6-5 to TRBJ2-6, with no clear D. Germline-derived CDR1 and CDR2 are MNHEY and SVGAGI. The germline V and J ends were trimmed by 0 bases and 0 bases, with 6 bases remaining between them. There are 16 residues in the CDR3. CDR3 sequence: CASSYSELSGANVLTF. The CDR3 nucleotides are TGTGCCAGCAGTTACTCAGAGCTCTCTGGGGCCAACGTCCTGACTTTC.

The chain combines TRBV28 with TRBJ1-2; 9 bases match TRBD1. V lost 2 bases to trimming and J lost 4 bases; unmatched junction nucleotides: 5. The CDR3 totals 15 residues. Germline V CDR1 and CDR2: MDHEN, SYDVKM. The chain's CDR3 is CASSLGGQGSYGYTF. The CDR3 region has the DNA TGTGCCAGCAGTTTAGGTGGACAGGGGAGCTATGGCTACACCTTC.